This T cell receptor beta chain was recorded in a study of T cell changes during pregnancy in multiple sclerosis. V trimming: 3 bases; J trimming: 4 bases; junction bases outside the gene matches: 12. Germline CDR1 SGDLS, CDR2 YYNGEE. This CDR3 is built from 16 residues. The assay was immunoSEQ multiplex PCR, and TCRdb's table has in-frame clones only and misses some. Of under 50,000 clones detected, 90% to 95% appear once; the ten largest clones hold 3.5% to 5%. The source of this sequence is a female donor with multiple sclerosis, enrolled in a pregnancy study. V usage is TRBV9 and J usage is TRBJ1-2; 7 bases are a match to TRBD1. This specimen consisted of CD8+ T cells from peripheral blood mononuclear cells, obtained after pregnancy. As DNA, the CDR3 is TGTGCCAGCAGCGGGGAGCCCGGGACAGCGGGCTATGGCTACACCTTC. This encodes CASSGEPGTAGYGYTF.